This passage covers 21 T cell receptor beta chains from one sample sequenced in a study of blood T cell repertoires in COVID-19. Assay: immunoSEQ multiplex PCR; the TCRdb copy retains only in-frame clones and omits some. The sample includes 150,000 to 200,000 clones, around four fifths of them seen just once. The sequenced material came from peripheral blood. These receptors originate from a woman aged 70 to 79 with COVID-19, enrolled during active disease.

The chain links TRBV5-1 to TRBJ1-6, with TRBD1 matching over 8 bases. Trimming cost V 1 base and J 10 bases; bases outside gene matches: 7. Germline CDR1 reads SGHRS; CDR2 reads YFSETQ. There are 15 residues in the CDR3. The CDR3 DNA is TGCGCCAGCAGCTTGCAGACAGGGGAATTATCACCCCTCCACTTT. Protein: CASSLQTGELSPLHF.

This clone has more than one count but fewer than ten. The rearrangement links TRBV28 to TRBJ1-2, with a possible D match to TRBD1 (6 bases). Germline V gene lookup returns CDR1 MDHEN and CDR2 SYDVKM. This CDR3 region has 14 residues. Trimming left V 8 bases short and J 3 bases short, with 16 bases between. The CDR3 region has the DNA TGTGCCAGCGGCGGGGGCACTACGGACTATGGCTACACCTTC. This encodes CASGGGTTDYGYTF.

The chain joins TRBV11-2 to TRBJ1-2; TRBD1 aligns across 7 bases. J gave up 2 bases and V 7 bases, and 10 bases lay outside the gene matches. CDR1 is SGHAT, CDR2 FQNNGV, per germline. CDR3 length: 15 amino acids. The CDR3 DNA follows: TGTGCCAGCACCCTCCAGGGGGGAAGGAACTATGGCTACACCTTC. It translates to CASTLQGGRNYGYTF.

In its sample, this clone was seen once. The genes are TRBV27 and TRBJ1-6; D is undetermined. The CDR3 is 15 amino acids. Trimming stripped 7 bases from V and 0 bases from J, with 10 bases between. Per germline, CDR1 MNHEY and CDR2 SMNVEV (reference sequence). The CDR3 coding sequence is TGTGCCAGCACCCGTGGGAGCTCCTATAATTCACCCCTCCACTTT. Translating it yields CASTRGSSYNSPLHF.

The chain has TRBV28 and TRBJ1-4; 7 bases map to TRBD1. V shed 4 bases and J 8 bases; nucleotides not matched to a gene: 13. CDR1 and CDR2 (germline): MDHEN, SYDVKM. The CDR3 spans 16 residues. The CDR3 nucleotides are TGTGCCAGCAGTTCGCCTACAGGGGAGCTGTGGGAAAAACTGTTTTTT. It specifies CASSSPTGELWEKLFF.

V is TRBV28 and J is TRBJ1-6; D possibly corresponds to TRBD1 (6 bases). Germline loops: CDR1 MDHEN, CDR2 SYDVKM. There are 13 residues in the CDR3. Trimming left V 6 bases short and J 10 bases short, with 13 bases between. The CDR3 region has the DNA TGTGCCAGCAGCATAGGGGGATCCTCACCCCTCCACTTT. Translated, it gives CASSIGGSSPLHF.

The chain employs TRBV5-1 and TRBJ1-1; D may be TRBD1 (5 bases). The CDR3 is made up of 15 amino acids. The germline gives CDR1 SGHRS, CDR2 YFSETQ. V lost 5 bases to trimming and J lost 4 bases, with 18 bases between them. In DNA, the CDR3 is TGCGCCAGCAGAAATTCAGGGCAGATGGGCACTGAAGCTTTCTTT. It is translated as CASRNSGQMGTEAFF.

V is TRBV7-9 and J is TRBJ2-7; 15 nucleotides match TRBD2. The CDR3 consists of 15 residues. Unmatched junction bases numbered 5, after V lost 5 bases and J lost 6 bases. CDR1 and CDR2 (germline): SEHNR, FQNEAQ (reference sequence). CDR3 nucleotide sequence: TGTGCCAGCAGCCCGGGACTAGCGGGGGGAAGCGAGCAGTACTTC. Its protein is CASSPGLAGGSEQYF. Full variable domain (outside the CDR3, taken from reference TRBV7-9 and TRBJ2-7): DTGVSQNPRHKITKRGQNVTFRCDPISEHNRLYWYRQTLGQGPEFLTYFQNEAQLEKSRLLSDRFSAERPKGSFSTLEIQRTEQGDSAMYLCASSPGLAGGSEQYFGPGTRLTVT.

This chain links TRBV30 with TRBJ1-1; possibly TRBD1 for D (5 bases). V dropped 3 bases and J dropped 5 bases, with 25 bases sitting between them. The CDR3 has 17 residues. Germline V lookup: CDR1 GTSNPN, CDR2 SVGIG (reference sequence). The CDR3 here is CAWRGLIFGHSGTEAFF. CDR3 sequence (DNA): TGTGCCTGGAGAGGCCTAATTTTCGGCCATTCAGGGACTGAAGCTTTCTTT.

The rearrangement uses TRBV15 and TRBJ2-2; 9 bases map to TRBD2. After removal of 5 bases from V and 3 bases from J, the junction contained 4 bases not matched to a gene. Germline assignment: CDR1 LNHNV and CDR2 YYDKDF (reference sequence). The CDR3 extends over 15 amino acids. CDR3 DNA sequence: TGTGCCACCAGCTTTGCGGGGGGGCACACCGGGGAGCTGTTTTTT. As protein: CATSFAGGHTGELFF.

As to this clone: The sample carries other DNA sequences with the same CDR3. The chain links TRBV5-1 to TRBJ1-2; perhaps TRBD1 as D (5 bases). The germline V and J ends were trimmed by 0 bases and 6 bases, with 6 bases remaining between them. This CDR3 has 12 amino acids. Germline CDR1 is SGHRS and CDR2 is YFSETQ. CDR3 in amino acids: CASSLEGNGYTF. DNA for the CDR3: TGCGCCAGCAGCTTGGAGGGGAATGGCTACACCTTC. Complete variable domain (other parts from reference TRBV5-1 and TRBJ1-2): KAGVTQTPRYLIKTRGQQVTLSCSPISGHRSVSWYQQTPGQGLQFLFEYFSETQRNKGNFPGRFSGRQFSNSRSEMNVSTLELGDSALYLCASSLEGNGYTFGSGTRLTVV.

The chain links TRBV5-6 to TRBJ1-1; TRBD1 is a possible D gene (6 bases). Germline V gives CDR1 SGHDT, CDR2 YYEEEE. CDR3 length: 15 amino acids. Between the trimmed V and J ends, which lost 2 bases and 4 bases, there was a span of 15 bases. The CDR3 loop is CASSFGGYRITEAFF. CDR3 nucleotides: TGTGCCAGCAGCTTTGGGGGCTACAGGATCACTGAAGCTTTCTTT.

V is TRBV3-1 (or the pseudogene TRBV3-2) and J is TRBJ1-1; tentatively, D is TRBD1 (5 bases). V was pared by 8 bases and J by 1 base, with 17 bases between. In germline, CDR1 is LGHDT, CDR2 YNNKEL (reference sequence). The CDR3 is 15 amino acids. The CDR3 protein is CASQWGVGENTEAFF. As DNA, the CDR3 is TGTGCCAGCCAGTGGGGGGTTGGGGAGAACACTGAAGCTTTCTTT.

The rearrangement uses TRBV11-2 and TRBJ2-3; tentative D call: TRBD1 (6 bases). The germline CDR1 and CDR2 sequences are SGHAT and FQNNGV. Trimming took off 6 bases at V and 4 bases at J, with 11 bases between the two ends. This CDR3 has 13 residues. The chain's CDR3 is CASRSGQPDTQYF. The DNA for the CDR3 is TGTGCCAGCAGGTCTGGACAGCCAGATACGCAGTATTTT.

This clone appeared a single time. This rearrangement joins TRBV2 to TRBJ1-1, with TRBD1 identical over 9 bases. The V gene's germline CDR1 is SNHLY and CDR2 FYNNEI. J lost 10 bases, V lost 5 bases, and 5 bases had no gene match. The CDR3 covers 12 residues. As DNA, the CDR3 is TGTGCCAGCAGTCTTTGGACAGGGGCAGCTTTCTTT. Translated: CASSLWTGAAFF.

This clone was seen just once. The V call is TRBV7-8, the J call TRBJ2-3; D perhaps matches TRBD1 (5 bases). From germline, CDR1 is SGHVS and CDR2 FQNEAQ. The ends were cut back, 8 bases at V and 0 bases at J, with 18 bases in the middle. The CDR3 totals 16 residues. The CDR3 loop is CASSTDWGPSTDTQYF. CDR3 DNA: TGTGCCAGCTCCACCGACTGGGGCCCTAGCACAGATACGCAGTATTTT. Combining the CDR3 with reference TRBV7-8 and TRBJ2-3 gives the whole variable domain GAGVSQSPRYKVAKRGQDVALRCDPISGHVSLFWYQQALGQGPEFLTYFQNEAQLDKSGLPSDRFFAERPEGSVSTLKIQRTQQEDSAVYLCASSTDWGPSTDTQYFGPGTRLTVL.

V usage is TRBV5-6 and J usage is TRBJ2-7; the match to TRBD2 covers 14 bases. With 3 bases clipped from V and 6 bases from J, the junction kept 8 bases outside the gene matches. This CDR3 is built from 16 residues. Germline V gives CDR1 SGHDT, CDR2 YYEEEE. CDR3 loop: CASSSGTSGRTVEQYF. The CDR3 DNA reads as TGTGCCAGCAGCTCCGGGACTAGCGGGAGAACGGTCGAGCAGTACTTC.

V and J are TRBV28 and TRBJ1-5; 10 bases align to TRBD1. The germline gives CDR1 MDHEN, CDR2 SYDVKM. The CDR3 covers 16 residues. With 6 bases clipped from V and 1 base from J, the junction kept 6 bases outside the gene matches. CDR3 amino acids: CASSTGTGASNQPQHF. CDR3 in DNA: TGTGCCAGCAGCACCGGGACAGGGGCAAGCAATCAGCCCCAGCATTTT.

This chain connects TRBV19 to TRBJ2-2, with a possible D match to TRBD1 (5 bases). The CDR3 runs to 17 residues. V was pared by 3 bases and J by 5 bases, with 19 bases between. The germline V gene has CDR1 LNHDA and CDR2 SQIVND (reference sequence). For the CDR3, the DNA is TGTGCCAGTAGTATTATAGGGGCCTCTGGTAGAACCGGGGAGCTGTTTTTT. Encoded protein: CASSIIGASGRTGELFF. Complete variable domain (other parts from reference TRBV19 and TRBJ2-2): DGGITQSPKYLFRKEGQNVTLSCEQNLNHDAMYWYRQDPGQGLRLIYYSQIVNDFQKGDIAEGYSVSREKKESFPLTVTSAQKNPTAFYLCASSIIGASGRTGELFFGEGSRLTVL.

The J gene is TRBJ2-3, the V gene TRBV19; no definite D call. Germline CDR1 and CDR2: LNHDA and SQIVND (reference sequence). The CDR3 is 15 residues long. V lost 3 bases to trimming and J lost 2 bases, with 12 bases between them. This chain's CDR3 is CASSIGTRVTDTQYF. The CDR3 DNA follows: TGTGCCAGTAGTATCGGCACCCGGGTCACAGATACGCAGTATTTT.

The CDR3 coding sequence is TGTGCCAGCAGCTTCGGACAGGCGAGTAAGCCCCAGCATTTT. This sequence encodes CASSFGQASKPQHF. V and J are TRBV3-1 (or the pseudogene TRBV3-2) and TRBJ1-5; 7 positions match TRBD1. Per the germline V gene, CDR1 is LGHDT and CDR2 is YNNKEL (reference sequence). V lost 5 bases and J lost 8; bases outside the gene matches: 9. The CDR3 runs to 14 residues.